The clone carrying this T cell receptor (beta chain) was counted many times. Sample-barcoded 5' priming and a J-beta primer mix drove a second PCR of about 6 to 12 cycles. MiXCR, run by TCRdb on the 5' RACE reads, gives a single entry per CDR3 protein. Counted here are 1.5 million to 1.9 million distinct CDR3 sequences, approximately 42% occurring once; the ten biggest clones make up roughly 3.7%. The record originates from a study of blood T cells in healthy people across ages. With each sample, at least 5 micrograms of total RNA were extracted. The CDR3 has 12 amino acids. The V end was cut by 6 bases, the J end by 0 bases, with 4 bases between. Germline V gene data show CDR1 as MDHEN and CDR2 as SYDVKM.

This receptor was identified in a woman under 30 in good health. V is TRBV28 and J is TRBJ2-3; D is unresolved. What was sequenced was blood. CDR3 loop: CASRSSTDTQYF. CDR3 bases: TGTGCCAGCAGGTCTAGCACAGATACGCAGTATTTT.